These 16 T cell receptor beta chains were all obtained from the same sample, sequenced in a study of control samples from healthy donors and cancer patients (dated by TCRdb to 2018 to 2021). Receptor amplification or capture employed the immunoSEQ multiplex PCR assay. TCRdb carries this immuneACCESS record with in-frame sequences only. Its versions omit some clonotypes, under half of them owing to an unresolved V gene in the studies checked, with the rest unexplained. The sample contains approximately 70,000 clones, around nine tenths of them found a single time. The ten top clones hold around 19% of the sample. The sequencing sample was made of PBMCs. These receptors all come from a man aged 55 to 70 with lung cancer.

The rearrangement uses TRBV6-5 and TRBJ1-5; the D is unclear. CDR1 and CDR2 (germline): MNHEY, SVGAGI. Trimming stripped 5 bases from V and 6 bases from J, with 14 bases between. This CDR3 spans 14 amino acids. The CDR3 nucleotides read TGTGCCAGCAGTCCCTACGTGGGGAGTCAGCCCCAGCATTTT. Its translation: CASSPYVGSQPQHF.

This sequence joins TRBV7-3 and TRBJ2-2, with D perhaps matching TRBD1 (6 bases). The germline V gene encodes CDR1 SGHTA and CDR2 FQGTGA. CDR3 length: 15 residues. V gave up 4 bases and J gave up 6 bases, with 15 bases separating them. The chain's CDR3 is CASSWGQGSPGELFF. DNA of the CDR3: TGTGCCAGCAGCTGGGGGCAGGGTAGCCCCGGGGAGCTGTTTTTT.

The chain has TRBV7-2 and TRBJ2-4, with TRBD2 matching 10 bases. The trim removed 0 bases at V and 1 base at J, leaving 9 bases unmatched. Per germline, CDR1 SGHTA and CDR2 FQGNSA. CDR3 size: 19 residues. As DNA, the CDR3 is TGTGCCAGCAGCTTAGCGGCTAGCGGGGGACAGGTGGCCAAAAACATTCAGTACTTC. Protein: CASSLAASGGQVAKNIQYF. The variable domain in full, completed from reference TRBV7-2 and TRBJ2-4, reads GAGVSQSPSNKVTEKGKDVELRCDPISGHTALYWYRQSLGQGLEFLIYFQGNSAPDKSGLPSDRFSAERTGGSVSTLTIQRTQQEDSAVYLCASSLAASGGQVAKNIQYFGAGTRLSVL.

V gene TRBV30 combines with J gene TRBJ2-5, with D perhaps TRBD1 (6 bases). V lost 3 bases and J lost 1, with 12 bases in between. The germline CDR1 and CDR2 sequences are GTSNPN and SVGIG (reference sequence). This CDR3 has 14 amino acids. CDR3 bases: TGTGCCTGGAGGAAACAGGGTCCCCAAGAGACCCAGTACTTC. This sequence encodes CAWRKQGPQETQYF.

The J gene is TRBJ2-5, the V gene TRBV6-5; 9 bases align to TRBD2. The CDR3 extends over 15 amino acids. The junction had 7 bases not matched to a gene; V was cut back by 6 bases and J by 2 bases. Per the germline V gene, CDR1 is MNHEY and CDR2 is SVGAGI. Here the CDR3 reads CASRSSGAKQETQYF. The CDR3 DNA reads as TGTGCCAGCAGGTCTAGCGGGGCGAAACAAGAGACCCAGTACTTC.

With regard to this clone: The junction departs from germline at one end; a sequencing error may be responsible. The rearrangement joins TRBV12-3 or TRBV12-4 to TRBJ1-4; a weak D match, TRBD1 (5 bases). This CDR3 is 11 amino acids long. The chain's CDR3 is CASSRGRTLSF. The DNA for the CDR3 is TGTGCCAGCAGTAGGGGTCGGACACTCAGTTTT.

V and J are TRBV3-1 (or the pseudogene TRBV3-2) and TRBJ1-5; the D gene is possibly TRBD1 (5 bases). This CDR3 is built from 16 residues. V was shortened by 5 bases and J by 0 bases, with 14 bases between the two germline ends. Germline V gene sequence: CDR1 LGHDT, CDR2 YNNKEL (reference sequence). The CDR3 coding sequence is TGTGCCAGCAGCGAGAACTCAGGGACTAGCAATCAGCCCCAGCATTTT. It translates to CASSENSGTSNQPQHF.

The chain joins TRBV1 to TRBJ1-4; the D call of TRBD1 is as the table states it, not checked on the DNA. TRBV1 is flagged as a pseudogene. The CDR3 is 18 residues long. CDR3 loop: CTSSQDRGKSRINEKLFF. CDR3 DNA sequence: TGCACCAGCAGCCAAGATAGGGGAAAATCCCGTATCAATGAAAAACTGTTTTTT.

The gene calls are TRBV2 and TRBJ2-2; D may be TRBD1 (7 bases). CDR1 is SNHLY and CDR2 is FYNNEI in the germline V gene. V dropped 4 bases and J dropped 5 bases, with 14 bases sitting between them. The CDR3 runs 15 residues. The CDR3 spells CASSVGGGRTGELFF. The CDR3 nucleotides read TGTGCCAGCAGTGTAGGAGGGGGCCGGACCGGGGAGCTGTTTTTT.

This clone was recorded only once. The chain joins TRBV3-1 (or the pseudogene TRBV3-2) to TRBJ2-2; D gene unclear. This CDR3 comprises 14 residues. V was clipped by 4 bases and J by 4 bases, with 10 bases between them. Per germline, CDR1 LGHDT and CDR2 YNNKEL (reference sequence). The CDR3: CASSPSRPTGELFF. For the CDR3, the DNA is TGTGCCAGCAGCCCGTCCCGCCCCACCGGGGAGCTGTTTTTT.

This CDR3 is CASSLAPRQGYGYTF. CDR3 DNA sequence: TGTGCCAGCAGCTTAGCGCCTAGACAGGGGTATGGCTACACCTTC. The chain has TRBV7-8 and TRBJ1-2, with 8 bases lining up with TRBD1. Germline loops: CDR1 SGHVS, CDR2 FQNEAQ. The V segment lost 0 bases and the J segment 5 bases; nucleotides outside the gene matches: 5. This CDR3 spans 15 amino acids.

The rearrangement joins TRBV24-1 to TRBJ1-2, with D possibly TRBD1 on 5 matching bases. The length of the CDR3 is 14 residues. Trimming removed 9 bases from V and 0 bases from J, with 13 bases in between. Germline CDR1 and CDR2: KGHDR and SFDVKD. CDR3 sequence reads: CATSGVPTNYGYTF. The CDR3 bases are TGTGCCACCTCGGGGGTCCCAACTAACTATGGCTACACCTTC.

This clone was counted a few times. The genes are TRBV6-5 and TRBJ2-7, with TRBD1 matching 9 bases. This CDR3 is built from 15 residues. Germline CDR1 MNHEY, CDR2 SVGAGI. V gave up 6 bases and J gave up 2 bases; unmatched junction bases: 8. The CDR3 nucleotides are TGTGCCAGCAGCTCCACCCGGACAGGGGCCTACGAGCAGTACTTC. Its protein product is CASSSTRTGAYEQYF.

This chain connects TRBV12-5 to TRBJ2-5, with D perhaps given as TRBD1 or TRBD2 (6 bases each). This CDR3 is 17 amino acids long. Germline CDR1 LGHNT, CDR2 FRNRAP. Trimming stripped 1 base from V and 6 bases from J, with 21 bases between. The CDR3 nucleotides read TGTGCTAGTGGTTTGGACTTGGGGGGCGAAATCGGGAAGACCCAGTACTTC. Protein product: CASGLDLGGEIGKTQYF.

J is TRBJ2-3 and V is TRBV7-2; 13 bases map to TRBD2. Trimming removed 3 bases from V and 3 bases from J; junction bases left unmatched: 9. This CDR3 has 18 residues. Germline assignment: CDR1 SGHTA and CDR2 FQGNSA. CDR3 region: CASSFASGLAGPTDTQYF. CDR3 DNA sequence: TGTGCCAGCAGCTTTGCCTCGGGACTAGCGGGGCCTACAGATACGCAGTATTTT. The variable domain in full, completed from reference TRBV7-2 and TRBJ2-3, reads GAGVSQSPSNKVTEKGKDVELRCDPISGHTALYWYRQSLGQGLEFLIYFQGNSAPDKSGLPSDRFSAERTGGSVSTLTIQRTQQEDSAVYLCASSFASGLAGPTDTQYFGPGTRLTVL.

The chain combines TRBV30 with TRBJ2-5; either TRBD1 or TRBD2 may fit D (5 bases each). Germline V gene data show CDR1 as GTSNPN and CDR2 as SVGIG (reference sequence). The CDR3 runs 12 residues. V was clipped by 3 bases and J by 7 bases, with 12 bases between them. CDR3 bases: TGTGCCTGGAGCGGGGACGGTTGGACCCAGTACTTC. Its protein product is CAWSGDGWTQYF.